The 7 T cell receptor beta chains in this list originate from one sample, sequenced in a study of cytomegalovirus exposure and HLA in healthy donors. PCR employed 60 Vbeta and 13 Jbeta primers. Data came from immunoSEQ multiplex PCR; TCRdb stores just in-frame clones and leaves some out. The sample's table shows approximately 37,000 clones. The sequenced sample consisted of PBMCs. These TCRs come from a human donor in good health.

This clone is labeled large based on frequency. The chain links TRBV6-5 to TRBJ1-1; 7 bases are a match to TRBD1. With V trimmed by 6 bases and J by 3 bases, 7 bases remained unmatched. Germline loops: CDR1 MNHEY, CDR2 SVGAGI. The CDR3 has 14 residues. This CDR3 is CASRSRDSYTEAFF. The CDR3 region has the DNA TGTGCCAGCAGAAGCCGGGACAGCTACACTGAAGCTTTCTTT.

The chain employs TRBV19 and TRBJ2-1; 7 bases match TRBD2. V shed 7 bases, J shed 5 bases, and the junction held 8 bases outside the gene matches. The CDR3 is 14 residues long. Germline V lookup: CDR1 LNHDA, CDR2 SQIVND (reference sequence). The CDR3 DNA reads TGTGCCAGTATTGATGCGGGGGTGAACAATGAGCAGTTCTTC. Protein sequence: CASIDAGVNNEQFF. The complete variable domain, with remaining parts taken from reference TRBV19 and TRBJ2-1, reads DGGITQSPKYLFRKEGQNVTLSCEQNLNHDAMYWYRQDPGQGLRLIYYSQIVNDFQKGDIAEGYSVSREKKESFPLTVTSAQKNPTAFYLCASIDAGVNNEQFFGPGTRLTVL.

This sequence joins TRBV5-4 and TRBJ2-2; perhaps TRBD2 as D (5 bases). This CDR3 region has 15 residues. Germline lookup yields CDR1 SGHNT and CDR2 YYREEE (reference sequence). The V end lost 1 base, the J end lost 6 bases, and 13 bases lay between the germline ends. The CDR3 sequence is CASSLPGLAAGELFF. CDR3 bases: TGTGCCAGCAGCTTGCCAGGTCTAGCCGCCGGGGAGCTGTTTTTT.

This chain joins TRBV7-8 and TRBJ1-6, with D perhaps matching TRBD1 (5 bases). Germline assignment: CDR1 SGHVS and CDR2 FQNEAQ. This CDR3 comprises 14 residues. V gave up 4 bases and J gave up 9 bases, with 13 bases separating them. The CDR3 DNA reads as TGTGCCAGCAGCTCCCTAACAGGTCGTTCACCCCTCCACTTT. It is translated as CASSSLTGRSPLHF.

The CDR3 DNA follows: TGTGCCAGCAGCCTTCGACTAGCGGGCCACCAAGAGACCCAGTACTTC. Encoded protein: CASSLRLAGHQETQYF. The rearrangement uses TRBV27 and TRBJ2-5, with TRBD2 identical over 10 bases. Trimming removed 6 bases from V and 0 bases from J; junction bases left unmatched: 7. The CDR3 spans 16 residues. CDR1 is MNHEY, CDR2 SMNVEV, per germline (reference sequence).

V and J are TRBV4-1 and TRBJ2-3; no firm D call. The V end was cut by 0 bases, the J end by 2 bases, with 9 bases between. In germline, CDR1 is MGHRA, CDR2 YSYEKL. The CDR3 extends over 15 amino acids. This CDR3 reads CASSQEPYPTDTQYF. In DNA, the CDR3 is TGCGCCAGCAGCCAAGAACCCTACCCCACAGATACGCAGTATTTT.

This chain links TRBV15 with TRBJ2-7; 8 bases agree with TRBD1. CDR3 length: 14 residues. In germline, CDR1 is LNHNV, CDR2 YYDKDF (reference sequence). Trimming removed 4 bases from V and 1 base from J; junction bases left unmatched: 3. DNA of the CDR3: TGTGCCACCAGCACATGGGACAGGTCCTACGAGCAGTACTTC. It is translated as CATSTWDRSYEQYF.